Presented here are 9 T cell receptor beta chains from one specimen sequenced in a study of cytomegalovirus exposure and HLA in healthy donors. In the PCR, 60 Vbeta and 13 Jbeta primers were used. Clones were read by immunoSEQ multiplex PCR, and TCRdb kept only the in-frame ones, dropping some. Counted here are about 130,000 clones, over 75% occurring once; the ten biggest clones make up around 1.7%. Sequencing used PBMCs. The receptors were gathered from a boy under 18 in good health and CMV-seronegative.

This chain joins TRBV30 and TRBJ1-4; D remains unclear. CDR3 size: 14 residues. Trimming took off 4 bases at V and 4 bases at J, with 13 bases between the two ends. CDR1 and CDR2 (germline): GTSNPN, SVGIG (reference sequence). In DNA, the CDR3 is TGTGCCTGGAAATTCTACGGGGTTAATGAAAAACTGTTTTTT. Translating it yields CAWKFYGVNEKLFF.

V is TRBV9 and J is TRBJ1-3, with D possibly TRBD1 on 5 matching bases. Trimming left V 0 bases short and J 0 bases short, with 16 bases between. CDR3 size: 18 residues. The germline gives CDR1 SGDLS, CDR2 YYNGEE. The CDR3 DNA sequence: TGTGCCAGCAGCGTAGAGGGCCTCCAGGGTGGCTCTGGAAACACCATATATTTT. Protein sequence: CASSVEGLQGGSGNTIYF.

The rearrangement joins TRBV7-2 to TRBJ1-5; no firm D call. The CDR3 has 13 residues. Germline values: CDR1 SGHTA, CDR2 FQGNSA. V gave up 5 bases and J gave up 2 bases, with 7 bases separating them. The CDR3 spells CASSHGGNQPQHF. The CDR3 region has the DNA TGTGCCAGCAGCCACGGGGGCAATCAGCCCCAGCATTTT.

V and J are TRBV7-2 and TRBJ1-2; no clear D gene. Trimming shortened V by 5 bases and J by 7 bases, and 17 bases separated the two germline ends. The CDR3 loop spans 14 amino acids. CDR1 SGHTA and CDR2 FQGNSA come from the germline V gene. The CDR3 region is CASSASASGFGYTF. The CDR3 DNA sequence: TGTGCCAGCAGCGCTTCCGCTTCGGGGTTTGGCTACACCTTC.

The rearrangement links TRBV11-2 to TRBJ2-2, with D tentatively TRBD2 (6 bases). Germline V gene data show CDR1 as SGHAT and CDR2 as FQNNGV. This CDR3 has 15 residues. With 8 bases removed from V and 3 bases from J, the gap between germline ends came to 16 bases. CDR3 sequence: CASASAAFDTGELFF. The CDR3 nucleotides are TGTGCCAGCGCTAGCGCGGCTTTTGACACCGGGGAGCTGTTTTTT.

The chain uses TRBV9 and TRBJ2-3; possibly TRBD2 for D (7 bases). From germline, CDR1 is SGDLS and CDR2 YYNGEE. The CDR3 totals 16 residues. V lost 0 bases, J lost 0 bases, and 11 bases lay in between. In DNA form, the CDR3 reads TGTGCCAGCAGCGTAGAAGGGGGGGAAAGCACAGATACGCAGTATTTT. Protein: CASSVEGGESTDTQYF.

The chain uses TRBV25-1 and TRBJ2-1; 11 bases line up with TRBD1. The V segment lost 4 bases and the J segment 6 bases; nucleotides outside the gene matches: 2. The germline V gene has CDR1 MGHDK and CDR2 SYGVNS. This CDR3 region has 14 residues. The CDR3 coding sequence is TGTGCCAGCAGTGGAGGACAGGGGGCCAATGAGCAGTTCTTC. It encodes CASSGGQGANEQFF.

This chain joins TRBV5-1 and TRBJ2-2; 12 bases line up with TRBD2. Trimming cost V 6 bases and J 6 bases; bases outside gene matches: 3. CDR1 SGHRS and CDR2 YFSETQ come from the germline V gene. CDR3 size: 14 residues. The CDR3 protein is CASTTSGSPGELFF. As DNA, the CDR3 is TGCGCCAGCACGACTAGCGGGAGTCCCGGGGAGCTGTTTTTT.

V is TRBV19 and J is TRBJ2-7; maybe TRBD1 (5 bases). Germline V gene data show CDR1 as LNHDA and CDR2 as SQIVND (reference sequence). The CDR3 runs 17 residues. V lost 5 bases, J lost 2 bases, and 22 bases lay in between. This chain's CDR3 is CASSLVFSGSPPYEQYF. CDR3 DNA: TGTGCCAGTAGTCTTGTGTTTTCAGGGTCCCCCCCCTACGAGCAGTACTTC. Together with reference TRBV19 and TRBJ2-7, the CDR3 gives the full variable domain: DGGITQSPKYLFRKEGQNVTLSCEQNLNHDAMYWYRQDPGQGLRLIYYSQIVNDFQKGDIAEGYSVSREKKESFPLTVTSAQKNPTAFYLCASSLVFSGSPPYEQYFGPGTRLTVT.